This T cell receptor beta chain originates from a study of T-cell memory formation after mild COVID-19. Study context: Each donor largely had its own TCR clusters.

TCRdb processed the 5' RACE reads anew with MiXCR; each CDR3 protein has one entry. This sample yields a few hundred thousand distinct CDR3 sequences, of which 25% to 30% are seen a single time; 13% belongs to the top ten. Findings of the study overall: The study found contracting CD4+ clones mainly in CM and EM and contracting CD8+ clones in EMRA.

Details on this clonotype: Its antigen is as yet unknown.

The V and J ends lost 6 bases and 3 bases respectively, with 18 bases between them. The CDR3 is made up of 17 amino acids. Per the germline V gene, CDR1 is MNHNY and CDR2 is SVGAGI (reference sequence). The origin of this receptor is an adult woman who had mild COVID-19 (a few samples of this study predate the infection). Cell type and time point are not known. The chain employs TRBV6-6 and TRBJ1-6, with D possibly being TRBD1 (6 bases). The sequenced material came from PBMCs or a T cell subset sorted from them (not recorded which). The CDR3 nucleotides read TGTGCCAGCAGAGACAACAGGGATGGGGACTATAATTCACCCCTCCACTTT. It encodes CASRDNRDGDYNSPLHF.